Each of the 2 T cell receptor beta chains below was sequenced from the same sample in a study of cytomegalovirus exposure and HLA in healthy donors. The PCR employed 60 Vbeta primers together with 13 Jbeta primers. The assay was immunoSEQ multiplex PCR, and TCRdb's table has in-frame clones only and misses some. The sample lists hundreds of thousands of clones, around nine tenths occurring once. The specimen was PBMCs. The receptors stem from a woman aged 18-29 years in good health and CMV-seronegative.

The V and J genes are TRBV5-4 and TRBJ2-7; TRBD1 agrees at 9 bases. Unmatched junction bases numbered 1, after V lost 1 base and J lost 5 bases. This CDR3 is 13 amino acids long. From germline, CDR1 is SGHNT and CDR2 YYREEE (reference sequence). The CDR3 DNA reads TGTGCCAGCAGCTTGCGGACAGGGGACGAGCAGTACTTC. It yields the protein CASSLRTGDEQYF.

CDR3 in DNA: TGCGCCAGCAGCTGGACGACAGGGGAACCTAATGAAAAACTGTTTTTT. It translates to CASSWTTGEPNEKLFF. V is TRBV5-1 and J is TRBJ1-4; 8 bases agree with TRBD1. Germline loops: CDR1 SGHRS, CDR2 YFSETQ. This CDR3 contains 16 residues. V shed 3 bases, J shed 3 bases, and the junction held 7 bases outside the gene matches.